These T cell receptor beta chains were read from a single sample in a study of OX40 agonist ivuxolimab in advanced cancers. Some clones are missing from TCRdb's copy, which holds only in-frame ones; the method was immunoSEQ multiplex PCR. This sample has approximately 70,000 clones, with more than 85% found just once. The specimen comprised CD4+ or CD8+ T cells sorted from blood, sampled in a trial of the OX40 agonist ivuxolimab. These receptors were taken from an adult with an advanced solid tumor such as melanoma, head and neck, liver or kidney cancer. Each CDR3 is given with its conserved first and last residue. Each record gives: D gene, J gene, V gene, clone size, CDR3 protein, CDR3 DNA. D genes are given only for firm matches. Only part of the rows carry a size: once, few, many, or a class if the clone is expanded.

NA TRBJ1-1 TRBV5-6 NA CASSLTGTPEAFF TGTGCCAGCAGCTTGACCGGGACCCCTGAAGCTTTCTTT
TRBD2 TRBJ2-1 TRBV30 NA CAWSVHLAGGDEQFF TGTGCCTGGAGTGTACATCTAGCGGGGGGGGATGAGCAGTTCTTC
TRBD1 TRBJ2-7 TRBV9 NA CASSSGTGKTYEQYF TGTGCCAGCAGCTCAGGGACAGGGAAAACCTACGAGCAGTACTTC
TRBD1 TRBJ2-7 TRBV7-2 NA CASSLGQGPFYEQYF TGTGCCAGCAGCTTAGGACAGGGCCCCTTCTACGAGCAGTACTTC
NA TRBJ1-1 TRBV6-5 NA CASRSYGAEGTEAFF TGTGCCAGCAGGTCCTACGGGGCCGAAGGGACTGAAGCTTTCTTT
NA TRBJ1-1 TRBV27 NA CASTSLQGAHTEAFF TGTGCCAGCACCTCTCTCCAGGGCGCCCACACTGAAGCTTTCTTT
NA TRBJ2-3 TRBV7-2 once CASSLGSRSTTDTQYF TGTGCCAGCAGCTTAGGTTCCCGCTCGACCACAGATACGCAGTATTTT
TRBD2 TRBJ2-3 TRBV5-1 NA CASSTGGGLTDTQYF TGCGCCAGCAGCACAGGCGGGGGGCTCACAGATACGCAGTATTTT
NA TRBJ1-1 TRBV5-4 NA CASSPAANTEAFF TGTGCCAGCAGCCCGGCCGCGAACACTGAAGCTTTCTTT
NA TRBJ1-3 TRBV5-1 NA CASSLAGSGRFGNTIYF TGCGCCAGCAGCTTGGCCGGCTCGGGGAGGTTTGGAAACACCATATATTTT
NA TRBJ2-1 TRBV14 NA CASSQGSGLSSYNEQFF TGTGCCAGCAGCCAAGGCAGCGGGTTAAGCTCCTACAATGAGCAGTTCTTC
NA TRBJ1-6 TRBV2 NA CASSEGQGLSPLHF TGTGCCAGCAGTGAAGGGCAGGGTTTGTCACCCCTCCACTTT
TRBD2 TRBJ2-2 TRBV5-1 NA CAGRVGGRSTGELFF TGCGCCGGCAGAGTTGGCGGGAGATCTACCGGGGAGCTGTTTTTT
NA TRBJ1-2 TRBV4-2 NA CASSQDEETAIYGYTF TGTGCCAGCAGCCAAGATGAAGAGACAGCGATATATGGCTACACCTTC
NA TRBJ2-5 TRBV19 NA CASSARAQETQYF TGTGCCAGTAGTGCCAGGGCCCAAGAGACCCAGTACTTC
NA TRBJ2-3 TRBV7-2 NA CASSRYQRDTQYF TGTGCCAGCAGCCGGTACCAGAGAGATACGCAGTATTTT
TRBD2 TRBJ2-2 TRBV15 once CATSSRGDTGELFF TGTGCCACCAGCAGCCGGGGGGACACCGGGGAGCTGTTTTTT
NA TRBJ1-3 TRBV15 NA CATGQELGNTIYF TGTGCCACCGGGCAGGAGCTGGGAAACACCATATATTTT
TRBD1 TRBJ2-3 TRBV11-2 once CASSRTGDADTQYF TGTGCCAGCAGCCGAACAGGGGATGCAGATACGCAGTATTTT
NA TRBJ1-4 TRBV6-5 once CASSPFSYGNEKLFF TGTGCCAGCAGTCCGTTCAGTTACGGTAATGAAAAACTGTTTTTT
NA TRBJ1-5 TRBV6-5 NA CASSNGRNNQPQHF TGTGCCAGCAGCAACGGGAGGAACAATCAGCCCCAGCATTTT
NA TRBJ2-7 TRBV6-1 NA CASSEVVSEPSYEQYF TGTGCCAGCAGTGAAGTGGTGTCAGAACCCTCCTACGAGCAGTACTTC
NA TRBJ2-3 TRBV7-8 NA CASSPFTPTDTQYF TGTGCCAGCAGCCCCTTTACACCCACAGATACGCAGTATTTT
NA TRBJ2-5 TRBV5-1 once CANTITREETQYF TGCGCCAACACGATTACGAGAGAAGAGACCCAGTACTTC
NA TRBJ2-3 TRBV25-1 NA CASSSAREGADTQYF TGTGCCAGCAGTTCTGCCAGGGAAGGTGCAGATACGCAGTATTTT
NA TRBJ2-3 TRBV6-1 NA CASSALQGAGARDTQYF TGTGCCAGCAGTGCCCTCCAGGGGGCGGGGGCACGCGATACGCAGTATTTT
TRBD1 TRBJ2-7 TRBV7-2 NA CASSRPGQAYEQYF TGTGCCAGCAGTAGACCGGGACAGGCCTACGAGCAGTACTTC